This entry describes one TCR beta chain. Methods used by the authors: By means of reference gene primer amplification, nucleated cell counts were estimated. Assay used: immunoSEQ multiplex PCR; TCRdb lists only in-frame clones, some missing. V and J calls and clone size come straight from that table; D and trimming were deduced from the DNA. Among just under 90,000 clones listed, roughly 84% were seen once. The CDR3 sequence is 17 residues long. This record belongs to a study of blood T cell repertoires in COVID-19. About the study: The analysed material was cDNA or gDNA that came from T cells, B-cell-depleted T cells, or PBMCs.

V gene TRBV21-1 combines with J gene TRBJ1-3; the table's D call, TRBD1, has no DNA check behind it. TRBV21-1 is termed a pseudogene. This sequence was found in a woman older than 75 with acute or convalescent COVID-19. The specimen was peripheral blood. CDR3 sequence reads: CASSKDAGPPSGNTIYF. The CDR3, as DNA: TGTGCCAGCAGCAAAGACGCAGGGCCCCCCTCTGGAAACACCATATATTTT.